This T cell receptor beta chain was identified in a study of CD8 T cell repertoires and HIV-1 epitope variants. Data came from immunoSEQ multiplex PCR; TCRdb stores just in-frame clones and leaves some out. The table lists about 95,000 clones, approximately 70% of them singletons. From germline, CDR1 is SEHNR and CDR2 FQNEAQ (reference sequence). The V and J ends lost 5 bases and 6 bases, in that order; junction bases with no gene match: 3. The CDR3 has 14 residues. Input material: uncultured baseline CD8+ T cells from peripheral blood mononuclear cells (PBMCs). This receptor was obtained from a male donor with HIV. This chain joins TRBV7-9 and TRBJ2-1, with 11 positions matching TRBD1. CDR3 amino acids: CASSAGTGGNEQFF. The CDR3, as DNA: TGTGCCAGCAGCGCTGGGACAGGGGGCAATGAGCAGTTCTTC.